A single sample is the source of the 28 T cell receptor beta chains below, sequenced in a study of beta chain features in type 1 diabetes. Expressed TCRB transcripts were sequenced, since all the RNA that had been isolated was reverse transcribed. Clones were read by immunoSEQ multiplex PCR, and TCRdb kept only the in-frame ones, dropping some. The sample has 350,000 to 400,000 clones, roughly an eighth seen once; the top ten hold 0.0085% to 0.012%. Points from the study as a whole: For Type 1 diabetes patients, all four CD4+ subsets carried TCRB CDR3s that were moderately but significantly shorter.

Their antigen targets remain unknown. Sequencing used naive CD4+ T cells from blood. The origin of the receptors is a woman younger than 30 with type 1 diabetes.

There are a few counts of this clone. The chain couples TRBV5-1 to TRBJ2-2; TRBD2 aligns across 9 bases. After removal of 4 bases from V and 2 bases from J, the junction contained 0 bases not matched to a gene. Germline V gene sequence: CDR1 SGHRS, CDR2 YFSETQ. This CDR3 region has 14 residues. DNA of the CDR3: TGCGCCAGCAGCGGGACTAGCAACACCGGGGAGCTGTTTTTT. This gives the protein CASSGTSNTGELFF.

The genes are TRBV20-1 and TRBJ2-3; D gene uncertain. Looked up from germline, CDR1 is DFQATT and CDR2 is SNEGSKA (reference sequence). The length of the CDR3 is 11 residues. The ends were cut back, 2 bases at V and 6 bases at J, with 6 bases in the middle. The CDR3 region has the DNA TGCAGTGCTAGAATCGGGGATACGCAGTATTTT. Residues: CSARIGDTQYF.

This clone was observed a handful of times. The chain links TRBV13 to TRBJ2-7, with 11 positions matching TRBD2. V trimming: 5 bases; J trimming: 6 bases; junction bases outside the gene matches: 12. Germline V gives CDR1 PRHDT, CDR2 FYEKMQ (reference sequence). CDR3 length: 16 residues. CDR3 coding DNA: TGTGCCAGCAGCCCATCTTTAGCGGGGGGGCGTTTCGAGCAGTACTTC. This encodes CASSPSLAGGRFEQYF.

In this sample, this clone turned up a few times. DNA of the CDR3: TGTGCCAGCAGCGTTTCAGGGTCAGGTGAAAAACTGTTTTTT. It is translated as CASSVSGSGEKLFF. J is TRBJ1-4 and V is TRBV9; D is perhaps TRBD1 (5 bases). The ends were cut back, 2 bases at V and 7 bases at J, with 12 bases in the middle. The CDR3 is made up of 14 amino acids. From germline, CDR1 is SGDLS and CDR2 YYNGEE.

The table lists this clone with a few counts. The J gene is TRBJ2-7, the V gene TRBV30; possibly TRBD2 for D (6 bases). This CDR3 has 12 amino acids. The V gene's germline CDR1 is GTSNPN and CDR2 SVGIG (reference sequence). Trimming removed 4 bases from V and 1 base from J, with 8 bases in between. The CDR3 spells CAWKEGSYEQYF. CDR3 in DNA: TGTGCCTGGAAGGAGGGTTCCTACGAGCAGTACTTC.

The CDR3 nucleotides are TGTGCCAGCGGGGGAGGCAGGAGCACCGGGGAGCTGTTTTTT. Amino acids: CASGGGRSTGELFF. The V and J genes are TRBV2 and TRBJ2-2, with TRBD2 as a possible D gene (6 bases). The CDR3 contains 14 residues. V was clipped by 8 bases and J by 4 bases, with 14 bases between them. Germline CDR1 SNHLY, CDR2 FYNNEI. Complete variable domain (other parts from reference TRBV2 and TRBJ2-2): EPEVTQTPSHQVTQMGQEVILRCVPISNHLYFYWYRQILGQKVEFLVSFYNNEISEKSEIFDDQFSVERPDGSNFTLKIRSTKLEDSAMYFCASGGGRSTGELFFGEGSRLTVL.

The J gene is TRBJ1-1, the V gene TRBV18, with D possibly being TRBD1 (5 bases). V was pared by 2 bases and J by 0 bases, with 10 bases between. Germline V gives CDR1 KGHSH, CDR2 LQKENI. This CDR3 region has 15 residues. The CDR3 DNA is TGTGCCAGCTCACCAGCAAGACAGCTGAACACTGAAGCTTTCTTT. Its protein is CASSPARQLNTEAFF.

The chain recombines TRBV28 with TRBJ2-1; 7 bases line up with TRBD1. CDR3 length: 13 amino acids. In germline, CDR1 is MDHEN, CDR2 SYDVKM. The V segment lost 6 bases and the J segment 10 bases; nucleotides outside the gene matches: 9. The CDR3 spells CASRKTGVWEQFF. In DNA form, the CDR3 reads TGTGCCAGCAGGAAAACAGGGGTCTGGGAGCAGTTCTTC.

The J gene is TRBJ2-5, the V gene TRBV7-2; TRBD2 matches at 9 bases. The CDR3 consists of 18 residues. V shed 5 bases and J 1 base; nucleotides not matched to a gene: 14. Germline CDR1 SGHTA, CDR2 FQGNSA. CDR3 sequence (DNA): TGTGCCAGCAGCCCCCGCCGGAGTAGCGGGGGCCTCCAAGAGACCCAGTACTTC. Translating it yields CASSPRRSSGGLQETQYF.

This clone was observed a few times. This chain joins TRBV28 and TRBJ2-7; 9 nucleotides align to TRBD2. The germline V gene has CDR1 MDHEN and CDR2 SYDVKM. V shed 11 bases, J shed 6 bases, and the junction held 17 bases outside the gene matches. This CDR3 region has 15 residues. CDR3 nucleotide sequence: TGTGCCTCCGCGGGCGGGAGGGCCCTCGGTGGCGAGCAGTACTTC. Translation: CASAGGRALGGEQYF.

There are a few counts of this clone. The gene calls are TRBV5-4 and TRBJ2-7, with 8 nucleotides matching TRBD2. With V trimmed by 5 bases and J by 7 bases, 14 bases remained unmatched. The CDR3 runs 15 residues. Germline V gene data show CDR1 as SGHNT and CDR2 as YYREEE (reference sequence). CDR3 nucleotide sequence: TGTGCCAGCAGTCCTGGTGGTCTAGCGGGCGGTGAGCAGTACTTC. It codes for CASSPGGLAGGEQYF.

In its sample, this clone was seen a few times. This chain uses TRBV7-9 with TRBJ2-5; tentatively, D is TRBD2 (6 bases). The last part of the DNA fits TRBJ2-7 better; the J call may be wrong. The CDR3 has 13 amino acids. Per the germline V gene, CDR1 is SEHNR and CDR2 is FQNEAQ (reference sequence). The CDR3 DNA reads as TGTGCCAGCAGCCCTGGGGAGGTTGGCGAGCAGTACTTC. Protein: CASSPGEVGEQYF.

The chain joins TRBV7-6 to TRBJ2-3; D gene ambiguous. Germline assignment: CDR1 SGHVS and CDR2 FNYEAQ. Trimming removed 2 bases at V and 4 bases at J, with 4 bases between. CDR3 size: 12 residues. In nucleotides, the CDR3 is TGTGCCAGCAGCTTACCAGCAGATACGCAGTATTTT. Amino acid sequence: CASSLPADTQYF. The full variable domain, in which reference TRBV7-6 and TRBJ2-3 provide the parts outside the CDR3, is GAGVSQSPRYKVTKRGQDVALRCDPISGHVSLYWYRQALGQGPEFLTYFNYEAQQDKSGLPNDRFSAERPEGSISTLTIQRTEQRDSAMYRCASSLPADTQYFGPGTRLTVL.

The table lists this clone with a few counts. The chain uses TRBV19 and TRBJ1-2, with no clear D. The CDR3 is made up of 13 amino acids. V dropped 6 bases and J dropped 5 bases, with 13 bases sitting between them. Germline CDR1 LNHDA, CDR2 SQIVND (reference sequence). The CDR3 protein is CASSRLREYGYTF. As DNA, the CDR3 is TGTGCCAGTAGCCGCCTGAGGGAGTATGGCTACACCTTC.

This clone has a handful of counts. The gene calls are TRBV4-3 and TRBJ2-3, with 10 positions matching TRBD2. In germline, CDR1 is LGHNA, CDR2 YSLEER. Losses at the gene ends were 0 bases for V and 3 bases for J; bases not matched to a gene: 6. The length of the CDR3 is 17 residues. CDR3 region: CASSQDAASGGTDTQYF. The CDR3 coding sequence is TGCGCCAGCAGCCAAGATGCGGCTAGCGGGGGTACAGATACGCAGTATTTT.

V is TRBV7-2 and J is TRBJ1-2, with TRBD1 matching 11 bases. Germline CDR1 and CDR2: SGHTA and FQGNSA. The CDR3 runs to 16 residues. The V and J ends lost 4 bases and 5 bases, in that order; junction bases with no gene match: 9. The CDR3 coding sequence is TGTGCCAGCAGCTCCCAGATAGGGACAGGGGGGTATGGCTACACCTTC. It codes for CASSSQIGTGGYGYTF.

The J gene is TRBJ2-1, the V gene TRBV1; TRBD1 is taken as the D call from the table, unchecked against the DNA. TRBV1 is recorded as a pseudogene. The CDR3 is made up of 17 amino acids. As DNA, the CDR3 is TGCACCAGCAGCCTGAGGGGACAGGGCCTTAGGGACAATGAGCAGTTCTTC. It translates to CTSSLRGQGLRDNEQFF.

The V and J genes are TRBV19 and TRBJ2-2; 8 positions match TRBD1. In germline, CDR1 is LNHDA, CDR2 SQIVND (reference sequence). CDR3 length: 14 residues. Trimming cost V 10 bases and J 5 bases; bases outside gene matches: 9. In DNA, the CDR3 is TGTGCCACCGTGGACAGGGCGGAAACCGGGGAGCTGTTTTTT. Amino acid sequence: CATVDRAETGELFF.

This clone was observed once. V and J are TRBV7-9 and TRBJ1-1; TRBD1 aligns across 7 bases. CDR1 is SEHNR, CDR2 FQNEAQ, per germline (reference sequence). V dropped 3 bases and J dropped 7; count of bases not matched to a gene: 2. The CDR3 length is 12 residues. CDR3 region: CASSLGQIEAFF. The DNA of the CDR3 is TGTGCCAGCAGCTTGGGACAGATTGAAGCTTTCTTT.

This chain uses TRBV29-1 with TRBJ1-1, with D tentatively TRBD1 (6 bases). From germline, CDR1 is SQVTM and CDR2 ANQGSEA. The CDR3 sequence is 19 residues long. Trimming removed 4 bases at V and 4 bases at J, with 31 bases between. CDR3 sequence reads: CSVARITGGFGEWSTEAFF. The CDR3, as DNA: TGCAGCGTTGCCCGGATTACGGGGGGCTTCGGTGAATGGAGCACTGAAGCTTTCTTT.

The J gene is TRBJ2-3, the V gene TRBV21-1; TRBD1 is the table's D call, not checked against the DNA. TRBV21-1 is a pseudogene locus. This CDR3 has 12 residues. In DNA form, the CDR3 reads TGCGAGAGGGGGAGTGGGAAGGATACGCAGTATTTT. Its protein is CERGSGKDTQYF.

In its sample, this clone was seen a few times. CDR3 sequence (DNA): TGCAGCGTTAGCCCACGCCTCACAGATACGCAGTATTTT. Protein product: CSVSPRLTDTQYF. The chain combines TRBV29-1 with TRBJ2-3; D remains unclear. The CDR3 has 13 residues. From germline, CDR1 is SQVTM and CDR2 ANQGSEA. The germline V and J ends were trimmed by 5 bases and 2 bases, with 11 bases remaining between them.

J is TRBJ2-6 and V is TRBV30; 14 bases align to TRBD2. The V and J ends lost 3 bases and 2 bases, in that order; junction bases with no gene match: 3. The CDR3 contains 17 residues. Per germline, CDR1 GTSNPN and CDR2 SVGIG (reference sequence). The DNA for the CDR3 is TGTGCCTGGAGGAGGGGACTAGCGGGGGCTGGGGCCAACGTCCTGACTTTC. Its translation is CAWRRGLAGAGANVLTF.

This clone was seen a handful of times. The rearrangement links TRBV6-5 to TRBJ2-1; the match to TRBD1 covers 10 bases. CDR3 length: 16 amino acids. V was clipped by 2 bases and J by 12 bases; unmatched bases: 13. Germline CDR1 MNHEY, CDR2 SVGAGI. The CDR3 protein is CASSYQAGQGISAQFF. Here the CDR3 DNA reads TGTGCCAGCAGTTACCAGGCGGGACAGGGGATAAGTGCGCAGTTCTTC.

The chain joins TRBV7-2 to TRBJ1-1; D is perhaps TRBD1 (5 bases). The length of the CDR3 is 13 residues. V lost 1 base, J lost 7 bases, and 10 bases lay in between. In germline, CDR1 is SGHTA, CDR2 FQGNSA. CDR3 sequence reads: CASSLEEGSEAFF. CDR3 nucleotides: TGTGCCAGCAGCTTAGAGGAGGGGAGTGAAGCTTTCTTT.

This clone was observed a few times. The chain has TRBV9 and TRBJ2-5, with 11 bases lining up with TRBD2. The germline CDR1 and CDR2 sequences are SGDLS and YYNGEE. V lost 2 bases, J lost 3 bases, and 3 bases stayed unmatched. CDR3 length equals 15 residues. CDR3: CASSVPGLAEETQYF. The CDR3 coding sequence is TGTGCCAGCAGCGTCCCGGGACTAGCGGAAGAGACCCAGTACTTC.

This clone turned up a few times. This chain uses TRBV27 with TRBJ1-2, with 8 positions matching TRBD1. The CDR3 runs 17 residues. From germline, CDR1 is MNHEY and CDR2 SMNVEV (reference sequence). The V gene end was trimmed by 0 bases and the J gene end by 5 bases; junction bases not matched to a gene: 11. CDR3 protein: CASSLSGGQVFSYGYTF. Written as DNA, the CDR3 is TGTGCCAGCAGTTTATCGGGGGGACAGGTTTTCTCTTATGGCTACACCTTC.

The rearrangement joins TRBV6-6 to TRBJ2-7; D gene ambiguous. The CDR3 has 11 amino acids. Germline values: CDR1 MNHNY, CDR2 SVGAGI (reference sequence). With 10 bases removed from V and 2 bases from J, the gap between germline ends came to 9 bases. CDR3 in amino acids: CATSPAYEQYF. In DNA form, the CDR3 reads TGTGCCACTTCCCCGGCCTACGAGCAGTACTTC.